The 9 T cell receptor beta chains given below trace back to one sample, sequenced in a study of human T cells and chemical hapten exposure. TCRdb re-analysed the RACE reads in MiXCR, keeping a single row per CDR3 protein. The sample has approximately 260,000 distinct CDR3 sequences, approximately 7.5% seen once. The time point: pre-sensitization, week 0. The sample's treatment: therapeutic diphenylcyclopropenone sensitization with weekly scalp DPC. The sequences come from whole blood, collected in connection with sensitization to the hapten diphenylcyclopropenone (DPC). The receptors come from a man aged 18-30 years with alopecia areata. Some clones in this sample may be carry-over from other donors' samples.

This chain joins TRBV10-2 and TRBJ1-2; D gene unclear. CDR3 length: 14 amino acids. CDR1 is WSHSY, CDR2 SAAADI, per germline. Trimming took 8 bases from V and 0 from J, leaving 13 bases between them. CDR3 sequence (DNA): TGCGCCAGCCAACTGGGGATGCCTAACTATGGCTACACCTTC. It is translated as CASQLGMPNYGYTF.

This clonotype was seen at least ten times. The rearrangement uses TRBV27 and TRBJ1-3; D unresolved. V lost 5 bases to trimming and J lost 3 bases, with 5 bases between them. The CDR3 contains 12 residues. From germline, CDR1 is MNHEY and CDR2 SMNVEV (reference sequence). CDR3 region: CASSNRGNTIYF. DNA of the CDR3: TGTGCCAGCAGTAACCGTGGAAACACCATATATTTT.

This clonotype was recorded a few times. CDR3 in amino acids: CATSTTLTYEQYF. CDR3 DNA: TGTGCCACCAGCACAACACTTACCTACGAGCAGTACTTC. The rearrangement uses TRBV15 and TRBJ2-7; D is unclear. Per the germline V gene, CDR1 is LNHNV and CDR2 is YYDKDF (reference sequence). This CDR3 comprises 13 residues. Trimming shortened V by 4 bases and J by 2 bases, and 9 bases separated the two germline ends.

This clonotype was counted at least ten times. The rearrangement joins TRBV6-6 to TRBJ2-7; TRBD1 or TRBD2 may be the D gene (6 bases each). Germline V gives CDR1 MNHNY, CDR2 SVGAGI (reference sequence). This CDR3 contains 15 residues. Trimming cost V 5 bases and J 4 bases, with 18 bases left between them. The CDR3 nucleotides read TGTGCCAGCAGTCGAACAGGGACTTTCGGATACGAGCAGTACTTC. This gives the protein CASSRTGTFGYEQYF.

This clonotype was detected only a few times. The chain links TRBV15 to TRBJ2-1; no reliable D call. Germline V gene sequence: CDR1 LNHNV, CDR2 YYDKDF (reference sequence). This CDR3 comprises 13 residues. V was cut by 0 bases and J by 14 bases, with 14 bases left in between. The DNA for the CDR3 is TGTGCCACCAGCAGAGATCTAACTGCTCTGGAGTTCTTC. Its protein is CATSRDLTALEFF.

This rearrangement joins TRBV27 to TRBJ1-6, with D unclear. The CDR3 runs 15 residues. The germline CDR1 and CDR2 sequences are MNHEY and SMNVEV (reference sequence). The V end was cut by 3 bases, the J end by 5 bases, with 11 bases between. CDR3 coding DNA: TGTGCCAGCAGTTTTGAGGGCCTGAATAATTCACCCCTCCACTTT. Amino acids: CASSFEGLNNSPLHF.

The table lists this clonotype with a few counts. The rearrangement uses TRBV9 and TRBJ2-3; 11 bases fit TRBD2. In germline, CDR1 is SGDLS, CDR2 YYNGEE. V dropped 0 bases and J dropped 3; count of bases not matched to a gene: 15. The CDR3 is made up of 20 amino acids. CDR3 protein: CASSVVGWSGTSGGTDTQYF. The CDR3 DNA sequence: TGTGCCAGCAGCGTAGTAGGATGGTCTGGGACTAGCGGTGGGACAGATACGCAGTATTTT.

This clonotype appeared a few times. This sequence joins TRBV7-9 and TRBJ2-1; 13 bases agree with TRBD2. The CDR3 has 19 amino acids. The junction had 16 bases not matched to a gene; V was cut back by 5 bases and J by 6 bases. CDR1 SEHNR and CDR2 FQNEAQ come from the germline V gene (reference sequence). DNA for the CDR3: TGTGCCAGCAGCCCAACCGGGGCGACTAGCGGGGGGTACGCCAATGAGCAGTTCTTC. Amino acid sequence: CASSPTGATSGGYANEQFF.

The chain has TRBV4-2 and TRBJ1-2; D is ambiguous. Germline loops: CDR1 LGHNA, CDR2 YNFKEQ. The CDR3 loop spans 16 amino acids. The V end lost 1 base, the J end lost 2 bases, and 14 bases lay between the germline ends. The CDR3 here is CASSQVGQAGNYGYTF. The CDR3 DNA follows: TGTGCCAGCAGCCAAGTAGGCCAGGCCGGGAACTATGGCTACACCTTC.